This T cell receptor beta chain appears in the sequencing data of a study of CD8+CD57+ T cells in acquired aplastic anemia. Background on the study: Quantities of DNA derived from sorted CD4+ and CD8+ cells averaged approximately 3 ug.

Using genomic DNA as the template, TCR beta VDJ and CDR3 profiling was carried out. A single record per CDR3 protein comes from TCRdb applying MiXCR to the reads. The sample contains roughly 500,000 distinct CDR3 sequences, around 30% of which appear only once. This clonotype has just a few counts. Its antigen remains unknown. Its ends do not fully match the called genes, so a read error is possible. Study observations and caveats: Patients shared under 30 CD8+ CDR3 sequences with controls. A significant difference in CD8+ Simpson's diversity between patients and controls was not found.

Flow cytometry had shown expanded CD8+CD57+ cells in the patients chosen for sequencing. Everyone among the patients had severe acquired aplastic anemia. Germline V gene lookup returns CDR1 SSHAT and CDR2 FNYEAQ (reference sequence). This CDR3 is 15 amino acids long. The V call is TRBV7-7, the J call TRBJ2-1, with D perhaps TRBD1 (5 bases). The sample was sorted CD4+, CD8+, or CD8+CD57+ T cells (not recorded which) from PBMCs. This TCR was sampled from a human donor with aplastic anemia. The CDR3 region is CASSLVGLWGPGQFF. The CDR3 nucleotides read TGTGCTAGCAGCTTAGTTGGTCTTTGGGGCCCGGGGCAGTTCTTC.